This record concerns one TCR beta chain sequence. V dropped 5 bases and J dropped 5 bases, with 10 bases sitting between them. The CDR3 has 12 residues. Germline CDR1 and CDR2: PRHDT and FYEKMQ (reference sequence). This record belongs to a study of blood T cell repertoires in COVID-19. Study information: Samples of COVID-19 (acute and convalescent) were obtained from the United States, Italy and Spain. In each case, the material was cDNA or gDNA derived from T cells, B-cell-depleted T cells, or PBMCs.

Original methodology: The assay estimated nucleated cells by amplifying reference gene primers. Generated by immunoSEQ multiplex PCR, the TCRdb table keeps only in-frame clones and is missing some. V and J calls and clone size follow that table, whereas D and trimming were derived from the DNA. This table has fewer than 150,000 clones, 70% to 90% appearing once. The chain has TRBV13 and TRBJ2-7, with a weak D call TRBD1 (5 bases). Sequenced material: peripheral blood. The TCR sequence derives from a man in his forties with acute or convalescent COVID-19. CDR3 residues: CASSAVRDEQYF. In nucleotides, the CDR3 is TGTGCCAGCAGCGCTGTCAGGGACGAGCAGTACTTC.